This T cell receptor (delta chain) derives from a study of γδ T cells in repeated Plasmodium falciparum infection. Study outcomes and limitations: Compared with Australian children, Malian Vdelta2-negative repertoires seemed more clonal, less diverse, less shared. Many TCRgamma sequences overlapped between individuals in stable Vgamma9/Vdelta2+ repertoires.

Flow sorting of PBMC yielded separate Vgamma9/Vdelta2+ and Vdelta2-negative gammadelta T cell populations for bulk repertoire analysis. This CDR3 region has 23 residues. In germline, CDR1 is TSWWSYY, CDR2 QGS. Trimming cost V 0 bases and J 0 bases, with 32 bases left between them. TCRdb fed the multiplex PCR reads into CATT to redo clone calling. The sample lists under 60,000 delta-chain clones, approximately 1.5% occurring once. This clone was seen ten or more times. The antigen is not known. This chain connects TRDV1 to TRDJ1; tentatively, D is TRDD2 or TRDD3 (6 bases each). Sequencing was done on a sample of gamma-delta T cells from blood. This TCR was sampled from a pool of human donors (malaria-infected and uninfected, not separated). The CDR3: CALGELVIGLPYRTGLYTDKLIF. In DNA form, the CDR3 reads TGTGCTCTTGGGGAACTAGTGATCGGCCTTCCCTACCGTACTGGGCTGTACACCGATAAACTCATCTTT.